This TCR beta chain appears in the sequencing data of a study of T cell repertoires in cytomegalovirus infection (dated by TCRdb to between 2017 and 2020). Some background on the complete study: Recently identified HLA-C-restricted CMV epitopes, whose presentation resists viral immunomodulation, were targeted by peptide stimulations together with well-studied HLA-B-restricted epitopes. Because public TCR beta signatures pointed to carriage of CMV infection together with the matching HLA type, the HLA type of each donor mattered for the analysis.

What the authors observed across the whole study: Cumulative frequency of public TCR beta family members discriminated carriers of CMV infection plus the relevant HLA type in this cohort and an independent roughly 340-donor cohort. The ex vivo response was dominated by HLA-C-restricted CMV-specific TCR beta clonotypes, and the single most frequent clonotype in two of eight donors was supplied by these HLA-C-restricted clonotypes.

V sheds 5 bases and J sheds 2 bases, leaving 10 bases between their ends. The CDR3 runs 13 amino acids, cysteine and valine included. Only the CDR3 region is kept as DNA, spanning 39 bases read in frame from base 1. The germline V gene sets CDR1 to SGHVS and CDR2 to FQNEAQ. In the paper's terms, the treatment or condition label means: in vitro stimulation with specific CMV peptide epitopes to enrich CMV-specific T cells. This clonotype is considered medium-sized (0.01 to 0.1%). The antigen it recognizes is unknown. It has no much larger one-base neighbor in the sample; base qualities were not kept. TCRdb names Illumina HiSeq 1500 as the instrument used. In-frame beta chains were kept once TCRdb had trimmed the public reads at Q25 with fastp and called clones with MiXCR. For every CDR3 protein sequence, its rows merge into one entry that carries the most common genes and DNA. The sample table contains some 800,000 distinct CDR3 sequences; only one count was recorded for roughly 28% of them. In total, the top ten clones hold about 12% of the sample.

Sequences were derived from cultured CD8+ T cells from PBMCs, sampled from culture after CMV antigen stimulation. The sequence joins TRBV7-8 to TRBJ2-7; the D gene is tentatively TRBD1 or TRBD2, each matching 5 bases. The sequence was obtained from a human donor in good health (CMV status not recorded). Some clones in this sample may be carry-over from other donors' samples. The CDR3 here reads CASSPGRTYEQYV. The DNA sequence reads TGTGCCAGCAGCCCGGGACGGACCTACGAGCAGTACGTC.